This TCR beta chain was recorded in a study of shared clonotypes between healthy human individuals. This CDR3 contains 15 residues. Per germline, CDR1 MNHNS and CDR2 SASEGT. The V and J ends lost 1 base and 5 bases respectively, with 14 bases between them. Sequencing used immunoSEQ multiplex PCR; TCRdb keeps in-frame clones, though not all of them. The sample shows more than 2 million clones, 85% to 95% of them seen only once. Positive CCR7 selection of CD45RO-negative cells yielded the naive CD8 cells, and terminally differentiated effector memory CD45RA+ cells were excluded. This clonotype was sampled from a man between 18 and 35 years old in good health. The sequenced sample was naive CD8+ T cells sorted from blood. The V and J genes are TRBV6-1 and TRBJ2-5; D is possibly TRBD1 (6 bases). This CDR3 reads CASSEENRAGETQYF. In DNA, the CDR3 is TGTGCCAGCAGTGAAGAGAACAGGGCAGGGGAGACCCAGTACTTC.